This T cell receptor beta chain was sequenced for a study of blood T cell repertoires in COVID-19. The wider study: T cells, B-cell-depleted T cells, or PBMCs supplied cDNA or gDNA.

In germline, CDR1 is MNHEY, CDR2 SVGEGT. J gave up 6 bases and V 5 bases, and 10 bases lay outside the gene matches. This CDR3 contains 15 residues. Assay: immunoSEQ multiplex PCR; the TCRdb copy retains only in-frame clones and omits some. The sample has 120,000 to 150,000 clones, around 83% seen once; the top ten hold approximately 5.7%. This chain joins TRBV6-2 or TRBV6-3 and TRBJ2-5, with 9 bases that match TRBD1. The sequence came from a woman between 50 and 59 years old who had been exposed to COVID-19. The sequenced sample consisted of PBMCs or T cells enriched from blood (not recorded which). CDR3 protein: CASSGGQGREKTQYF. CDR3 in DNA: TGTGCCAGCAGTGGGGGACAGGGAAGAGAAAAGACCCAGTACTTC.